Sequencing of this TCR beta chain was carried out in a study of blood T cell repertoires in COVID-19. Sequencing used immunoSEQ multiplex PCR; TCRdb keeps in-frame clones, though not all of them. The data show approximately 110,000 clones, around nine tenths seen once. This TCR was sampled from a man aged 35 to 55 with acute or convalescent COVID-19. The material sequenced was peripheral blood.

This CDR3 is CASSQARRGDEQYF. The DNA of the CDR3 is TGTGCCAGCAGCCAAGCACGTCGCGGGGACGAGCAGTACTTC. This chain links TRBV14 with TRBJ2-7, with a possible D match to TRBD2 (6 bases). Trimming removed 1 base at V and 5 bases at J, with 12 bases between. The V gene's germline CDR1 is SGHDN and CDR2 FVKESK. The CDR3 sequence is 14 residues long.